This T cell receptor beta chain originates from a study of blood T cell repertoires in COVID-19. The CDR3 length is 15 residues. The germline V and J ends were trimmed by 4 bases and 5 bases, with 18 bases remaining between them. The germline gives CDR1 SGHDT, CDR2 YYEEEE. The table came from immunoSEQ multiplex PCR; TCRdb's copy has only in-frame clones and leaves some out. The sample has 220,000 or so clones, approximately 92% seen once; the top ten hold about 3%. The J gene is TRBJ1-2, the V gene TRBV5-6; the D is unclear. The sample was PBMCs or T cells enriched from blood (not recorded which). This TCR was recovered from a woman under 30 in a cohort exposed to, infected with or recovered from COVID-19 (not recorded which). In DNA form, the CDR3 reads TGTGCCAGCAGCACGTCGGGGTTTTTGTCGTATGGCTACACCTTC. The encoded protein is CASSTSGFLSYGYTF.